Detailed here is one T cell receptor (beta chain). What it binds is unknown. The data belong to a study of T cells after posttransplantation cyclophosphamide. Overall study results and limits: Later blood repertoires were often dominated by clones from the donor CD8+ memory compartment.

Treatment was busulfan-fludarabine conditioning, a marrow graft, and cyclophosphamide on days +3 and +4. TCRdb's copy holds only in-frame clones and misses some; the assay was immunoSEQ multiplex PCR. This table has several thousand clones, 90% appearing once. CDR3 length: 15 amino acids. V was clipped by 0 bases and J by 1 base, with 9 bases between them. CDR1 is SEHNR, CDR2 FQNEAQ, per germline (reference sequence). V usage is TRBV7-9 and J usage is TRBJ1-1; D is unclear. The TCR was taken from a female patient between 50 and 60 years old who received an allogeneic stem cell transplant from a related donor, was CMV-positive, and had no GVHD. The graft donor may have given rise to some T cells. The material sequenced was CD4+ T cells sorted from blood, taken 1404 days after allogeneic stem cell transplant with posttransplant cyclophosphamide. CDR3 sequence reads: CASSLAYRKNTEAFF. The CDR3 DNA is TGTGCCAGCAGCTTAGCATACAGAAAGAACACTGAAGCTTTCTTT.